This is a list of T cell receptor beta chains from one sample in a study of blood T cells in healthy people across ages. Using its own MiXCR run on the 5' RACE reads, TCRdb lists one record per CDR3 protein. The top ten clones hold around 24% of a sample with roughly 730,000 distinct CDR3 sequences, about 56% of them seen once. Sequencing input: blood. The source of these receptors is a man in his forties in good health. Each CDR3 is given with its conserved first and last residue. D genes are given only for firm matches. A row's size may be missing; if present it is once, few, many or a size class.

v_call	d_call	j_call	cdr3_length	clone_size	cdr3_aa	cdr3_nt
TRBV29-1	.	TRBJ1-5	10	many	CSGDIGPQHF	TGCAGCGGTGACATAGGACCCCAGCATTTT
TRBV7-9	TRBD1	TRBJ1-1	15	.	CASSTRQGVSTEAFF	TGTGCCAGCAGCACCCGACAGGGGGTTAGCACTGAAGCTTTCTTT
TRBV5-6	TRBD1	TRBJ2-5	15	.	CASSWEQGSQETQYF	TGTGCCAGCAGCTGGGAACAGGGGAGCCAAGAGACCCAGTACTTC
TRBV5-1	.	TRBJ1-6	13	.	CASSYQEMGPLHF	TGCGCCAGCAGCTATCAGGAGATGGGGCCCCTCCACTTT
TRBV29-1	.	TRBJ2-6	16	.	CSVEDSGSSGANVLTF	TGCAGCGTTGAAGATTCGGGCAGCTCTGGGGCCAACGTCCTGACTTTC
TRBV3-1	TRBD2	TRBJ2-5	17	.	CASSPGLAGIGQETQYF	TGTGCCAGCAGCCCTGGACTAGCGGGGATCGGCCAAGAGACCCAGTACTTC
TRBV6-1	TRBD1	TRBJ1-2	16	.	CASRPTGGWANYGYTF	TGTGCCAGCAGGCCGACAGGGGGCTGGGCTAACTATGGCTACACCTTC
TRBV16	TRBD1	TRBJ1-1	15	.	CASSQDRGRDTEAFF	TGTGCCAGCAGCCAAGACAGGGGGCGGGACACTGAAGCTTTCTTT
TRBV28	.	TRBJ2-7	13	.	CASTPLGSYEQYF	TGTGCCAGCACCCCATTGGGTTCCTACGAGCAGTACTTC
TRBV6-2/TRBV6-3	.	TRBJ2-7	15	.	CASSYSRVVSYEQYF	TGTGCCAGCAGTTACTCACGTGTGGTCTCCTACGAGCAGTACTTC
TRBV7-2	TRBD1	TRBJ1-2	16	.	CASSLSRGTVNYGYTF	TGTGCCAGCAGCTTGTCTAGGGGGACAGTCAACTATGGCTACACCTTC
TRBV5-1	.	TRBJ2-1	16	once	CASSNIRGSTYNEQFF	TGCGCCAGCAGCAATATCCGGGGGTCAACCTACAATGAGCAGTTCTTC
TRBV27	.	TRBJ1-4	17	.	CASRVTGYLPTNEKLFF	TGTGCCAGCAGGGTGACAGGTTACTTACCAACTAATGAAAAACTGTTTTTT
TRBV12-5	TRBD2	TRBJ2-5	13	few	CASGQGLGETQYF	TGTGCTAGTGGTCAGGGACTAGGCGAGACCCAGTACTTC
TRBV20-1	TRBD2	TRBJ2-5	14	few	CSALWTRVGETQYF	TGCAGTGCCTTATGGACTAGGGTGGGAGAGACCCAGTACTTC
TRBV20-1	.	TRBJ1-2	14	.	CSAIHTRGGSGYTF	TGCAGTGCTATTCATACTCGAGGGGGGAGTGGCTACACCTTC
TRBV6-1	.	TRBJ2-2	15	.	CASSENTWTSGELFF	TGTGCCAGCAGTGAAAACACCTGGACATCCGGGGAGCTGTTTTTT
TRBV10-3	.	TRBJ2-6	13	.	CAAGSTGANVLTF	TGTGCCGCGGGGAGTACTGGGGCCAACGTCCTGACTTTC
TRBV20-1	.	TRBJ2-1	14	.	CSADSGSLNNEQFF	TGCAGTGCGGACTCGGGGAGCCTCAACAATGAGCAGTTCTTC
TRBV2	.	TRBJ1-1	15	.	CASSERTQGGTEAFF	TGTGCCAGCAGTGAAAGGACCCAAGGGGGCACTGAAGCTTTCTTT
TRBV20-1	.	TRBJ2-5	15	.	CSARVRGDWGKTQYF	TGCAGTGCTAGAGTCCGAGGGGACTGGGGGAAGACCCAGTACTTC
TRBV28	.	TRBJ1-1	12	few	CASSFPSTEAFF	TGTGCCAGCAGTTTTCCATCGACTGAAGCTTTCTTT
TRBV3-1	TRBD1	TRBJ2-1	14	.	CASRGQGLKNEQFF	TGTGCCAGCAGGGGACAGGGGTTGAAAAATGAGCAGTTCTTC
TRBV20-1	.	TRBJ1-2	13	once	CSARQGNGYGYTF	TGCAGTGCTAGACAGGGGAATGGCTATGGCTACACCTTC
TRBV7-9	.	TRBJ2-5	15	.	CASSPKRRVQETQYF	TGTGCCAGCAGCCCGAAGAGGAGGGTCCAAGAGACCCAGTACTTC
TRBV5-1	.	TRBJ2-3	12	few	CASSRPKGTQYF	TGCGCCAGCAGCCGCCCTAAGGGTACGCAGTATTTT
TRBV2	.	TRBJ2-4	14	.	CASSEALPIGIQYF	TGTGCCAGCAGTGAAGCGCTTCCTATCGGCATTCAGTACTTC
TRBV20-1	.	TRBJ2-2	16	once	CSARDRRRFNTGELFF	TGCAGTGCTAGAGACAGGAGGCGATTCAACACCGGGGAGCTGTTTTTT
TRBV7-8	.	TRBJ2-7	14	few	CASSMYDLLYEQYF	TGTGCCAGCAGCATGTACGACCTCCTCTACGAGCAGTACTTC
TRBV27	.	TRBJ2-7	13	many	CASSLFVTREQYF	TGTGCCAGCAGTTTATTCGTTACACGGGAGCAGTACTTC
TRBV20-1	.	TRBJ2-6	17	.	CSALFFDGKSGANVLTF	TGCAGTGCTCTCTTTTTCGACGGAAAGTCTGGGGCCAACGTCCTGACTTTC
TRBV5-1	TRBD1	TRBJ2-6	22	.	CASRSSGQGAVAGNSGANVLTF	TGCGCCAGCAGGTCGTCGGGACAGGGGGCAGTAGCGGGGAACTCTGGGGCCAACGTCCTGACTTTC
TRBV12-3/TRBV12-4	.	TRBJ1-3	13	.	CASSQSSGNTIYF	TGTGCCAGCAGTCAGAGCTCTGGAAACACCATATATTTT
TRBV29-1	.	TRBJ2-2	15	.	CSVVIGDSNTGELFF	TGCAGCGTTGTAATAGGTGACAGCAACACCGGGGAGCTGTTTTTT
TRBV5-1	.	TRBJ2-3	15	.	CASSLVETITDTQYF	TGCGCCAGCAGCTTGGTGGAAACTATCACAGATACGCAGTATTTT
TRBV12-3/TRBV12-4	.	TRBJ1-1	14	.	CASSLGGGGTEAFF	TGTGCCAGCAGTTTAGGTGGGGGAGGGACTGAAGCTTTCTTT
TRBV6-2/TRBV6-3	.	TRBJ2-1	14	.	CASRPRVPYNEQFF	TGTGCCAGCCGACCGAGGGTTCCCTACAATGAGCAGTTCTTC
TRBV12-3/TRBV12-4	TRBD1	TRBJ2-5	12	few	CASSNRGETQYF	TGTGCCAGCAGTAACAGGGGGGAGACCCAGTACTTC
TRBV10-3	.	TRBJ2-3	15	.	CAISEGRRDTDTQYF	TGTGCCATCAGTGAGGGCAGAAGGGACACAGATACGCAGTATTTT
TRBV18	TRBD1	TRBJ2-4	15	few	CASSPPVGTGGEQYF	TGTGCCAGCTCACCACCGGTCGGGACAGGGGGTGAGCAGTACTTC
TRBV25-1	TRBD2	TRBJ2-7	15	.	CASSRLAGAGYEQYF	TGTGCCAGCAGTAGACTAGCGGGAGCTGGCTACGAGCAGTACTTC
TRBV10-3	.	TRBJ2-5	14	once	CAISDLDPSETQYF	TGTGCCATCAGTGACCTCGATCCCTCGGAGACCCAGTACTTC
TRBV6-1	.	TRBJ2-3	16	.	CASSEAVSSGTDTQYF	TGTGCCAGCAGTGAAGCGGTTTCGAGCGGCACAGATACGCAGTATTTT
TRBV4-1	.	TRBJ1-1	14	.	CASSYRIGNTEAYF	TGCGCCAGCAGCTACCGAATCGGCAACACTGAAGCTTACTTT
TRBV20-1	.	TRBJ1-1	13	.	CSAQTPMNTEAFF	TGCAGTGCCCAGACACCAATGAACACTGAAGCTTTCTTT
TRBV12-3/TRBV12-4	TRBD1	TRBJ1-1	15	.	CASSTRQGENTEAFF	TGTGCCAGCAGTACCAGACAGGGGGAGAACACTGAAGCTTTCTTT
TRBV20-1	.	TRBJ2-5	15	.	CSAREATGSQETQYF	TGCAGTGCTAGAGAGGCGACAGGTTCCCAAGAGACCCAGTACTTC
TRBV13	.	TRBJ2-3	14	.	CASSFGQVADTQYF	TGTGCCAGCTCCTTTGGCCAGGTGGCAGATACGCAGTATTTT
TRBV6-2/TRBV6-3	.	TRBJ2-7	14	.	CASIKRASIHEQYF	TGTGCCAGCATCAAGAGGGCCAGCATACACGAGCAGTACTTC
TRBV6-2/TRBV6-3	.	TRBJ2-7	12	many	CASSPAGYEQYF	TGCGCCAGCAGCCCCGCAGGGTACGAGCAGTACTTC
TRBV4-3	.	TRBJ2-6	18	few	CASSQDPRAFSGANVLTF	TGCGCCAGCAGCCAAGATCCTCGTGCTTTCTCTGGGGCCAACGTCCTGACTTTC
TRBV7-9	.	TRBJ2-1	12	.	CASSLDPLRQFF	TGTGCCAGCAGCTTGGACCCCCTACGGCAGTTCTTC
TRBV4-3	TRBD2	TRBJ2-1	17	.	CASSPPKAGSSYNEQFF	TGCGCCAGCAGCCCTCCCAAAGCGGGAAGCTCCTACAATGAGCAGTTCTTC
TRBV10-3	TRBD1	TRBJ2-7	16	.	CAISESFGTGGDEQYF	TGTGCCATCAGTGAGTCATTTGGGACAGGGGGCGACGAGCAGTACTTC
TRBV7-8	TRBD1	TRBJ2-7	15	few	CASSLEGADSYEQYF	TGTGCCAGCAGCTTAGAGGGGGCGGACTCCTACGAGCAGTACTTC
TRBV28	TRBD2	TRBJ2-3	18	.	CASSLWGLAGGGADTQYF	TGTGCCAGCAGTCTATGGGGACTAGCGGGGGGCGGTGCAGATACGCAGTATTTT
TRBV12-3/TRBV12-4	TRBD2	TRBJ2-3	16	.	CASTQLPAAGDDTQYF	TGTGCCAGCACCCAACTACCGGCAGCGGGAGACGATACGCAGTATTTT
TRBV18	TRBD1	TRBJ1-5	15	once	CASSDGTGHNQPQHF	TGTGCCAGCTCGGACGGGACAGGGCACAATCAGCCCCAGCATTTT